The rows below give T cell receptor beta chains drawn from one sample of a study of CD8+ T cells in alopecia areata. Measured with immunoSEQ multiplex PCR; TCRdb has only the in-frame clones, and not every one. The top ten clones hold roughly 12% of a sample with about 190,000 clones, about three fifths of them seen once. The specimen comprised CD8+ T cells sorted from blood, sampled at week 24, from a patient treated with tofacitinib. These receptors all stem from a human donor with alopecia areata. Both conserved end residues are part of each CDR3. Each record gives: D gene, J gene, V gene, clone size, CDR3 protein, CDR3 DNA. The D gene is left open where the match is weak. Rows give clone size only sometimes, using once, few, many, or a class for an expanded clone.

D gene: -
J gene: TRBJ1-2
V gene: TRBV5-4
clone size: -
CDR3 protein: CASSQEPYGADLNYGYTF
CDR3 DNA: TGTGCCAGCAGCCAGGAACCCTATGGGGCCGACCTTAACTATGGCTACACCTTC

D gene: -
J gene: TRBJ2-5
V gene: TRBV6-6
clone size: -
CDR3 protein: CASSYLGRGQETQYF
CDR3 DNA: TGTGCCAGCAGTTACTTAGGCCGGGGTCAAGAGACCCAGTACTTC

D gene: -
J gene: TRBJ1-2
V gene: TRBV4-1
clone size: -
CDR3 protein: CASSQEGLTGYTF
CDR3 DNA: TGCGCCAGCAGCCAAGAGGGCCTTACGGGCTACACCTTC

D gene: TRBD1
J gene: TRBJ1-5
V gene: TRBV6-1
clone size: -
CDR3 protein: CASSEKGGQSNQPQHF
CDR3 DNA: TGTGCCAGCAGTGAAAAAGGGGGACAGTCAAATCAGCCCCAGCATTTT

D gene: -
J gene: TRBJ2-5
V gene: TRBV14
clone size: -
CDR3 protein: CASSQERGFQETQYF
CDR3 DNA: TGTGCCAGCAGCCAAGAGCGAGGATTCCAAGAGACCCAGTACTTC

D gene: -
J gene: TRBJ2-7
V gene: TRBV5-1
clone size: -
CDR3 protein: CASSITGLEWYF
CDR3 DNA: TGCGCCAGCAGCATAACAGGCTTGGAGTGGTACTTC

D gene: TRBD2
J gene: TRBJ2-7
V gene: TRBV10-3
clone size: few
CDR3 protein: CAISETSGRSYEQYF
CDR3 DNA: TGTGCCATCAGTGAGACTAGCGGACGATCCTACGAGCAGTACTTC

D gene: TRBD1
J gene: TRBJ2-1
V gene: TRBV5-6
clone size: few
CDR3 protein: CASSLKDRVRYNEQFF
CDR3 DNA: TGTGCCAGCAGCTTGAAGGACAGGGTCAGATACAATGAGCAGTTCTTC

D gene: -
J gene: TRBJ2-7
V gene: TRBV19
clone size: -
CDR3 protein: CASSPFANYEQYF
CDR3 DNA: TGTGCCAGTAGCCCTTTCGCCAACTACGAGCAGTACTTC

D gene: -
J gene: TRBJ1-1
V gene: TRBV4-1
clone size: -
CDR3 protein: CASSQRDSLNTEAFF
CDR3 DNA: TGCGCCAGCAGCCAAAGAGACAGTTTGAACACTGAAGCTTTCTTT

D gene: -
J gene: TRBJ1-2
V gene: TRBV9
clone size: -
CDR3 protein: CASSVDRTDYGYTF
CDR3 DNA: TGTGCCAGCAGCGTAGACAGAACGGACTATGGCTACACCTTC

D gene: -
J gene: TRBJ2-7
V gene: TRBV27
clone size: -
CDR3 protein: CASSFAGDSYEQYF
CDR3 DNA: TGTGCCAGCAGTTTCGCCGGGGACTCCTACGAGCAGTACTTC

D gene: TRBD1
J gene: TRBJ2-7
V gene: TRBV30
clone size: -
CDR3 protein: CAWDSSGTVSSYEQYF
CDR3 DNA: TGTGCCTGGGACAGCTCCGGGACAGTGAGCTCCTACGAGCAGTACTTC

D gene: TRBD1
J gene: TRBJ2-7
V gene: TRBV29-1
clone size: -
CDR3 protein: CSVEWDRGFREQYF
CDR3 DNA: TGCAGCGTTGAATGGGACAGGGGATTTAGGGAGCAGTACTTC

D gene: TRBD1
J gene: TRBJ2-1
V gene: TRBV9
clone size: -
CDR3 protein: CASSVGDSSYNEQFF
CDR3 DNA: TGTGCCAGCAGCGTAGGGGACAGCTCCTACAATGAGCAGTTCTTC

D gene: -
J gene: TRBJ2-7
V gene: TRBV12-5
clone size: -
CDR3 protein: CASGTTGHEQYF
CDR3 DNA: TGTGCTAGTGGCACAACAGGGCACGAGCAGTACTTC

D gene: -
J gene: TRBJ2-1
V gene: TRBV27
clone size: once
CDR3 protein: CASSLSESSYNEQFF
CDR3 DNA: TGTGCCAGCAGTTTATCAGAGAGCTCCTACAATGAGCAGTTCTTC

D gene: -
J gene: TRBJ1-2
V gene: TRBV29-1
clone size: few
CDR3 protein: CSVPAGDTYGYTF
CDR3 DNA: TGCAGCGTCCCTGCTGGCGATACCTATGGCTACACCTTC

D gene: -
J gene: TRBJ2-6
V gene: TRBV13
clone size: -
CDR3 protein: CASSLSSGANVLTF
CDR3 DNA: TGTGCCAGCAGCTTAAGCTCTGGGGCCAACGTCCTGACTTTC

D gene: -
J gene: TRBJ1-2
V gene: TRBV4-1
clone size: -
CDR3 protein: CASSQVDRANYGYTF
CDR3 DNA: TGCGCCAGCAGCCAAGTAGACCGAGCTAACTATGGCTACACCTTC

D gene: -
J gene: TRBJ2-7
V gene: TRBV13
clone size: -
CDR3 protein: CASSLGRTYEQYF
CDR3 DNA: TGTGCCAGCAGCTTAGGCAGAACCTACGAGCAGTACTTC

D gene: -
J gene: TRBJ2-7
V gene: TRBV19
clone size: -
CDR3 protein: CASSWGGFSYEQYF
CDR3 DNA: TGTGCCAGTAGTTGGGGCGGATTCTCCTACGAGCAGTACTTC

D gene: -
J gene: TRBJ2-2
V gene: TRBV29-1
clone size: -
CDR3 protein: CSGQRDNTGELFF
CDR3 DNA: TGCAGCGGCCAACGCGACAACACCGGGGAGCTGTTTTTT

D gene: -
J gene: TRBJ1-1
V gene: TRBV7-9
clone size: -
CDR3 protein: CASSFGTNEAFF
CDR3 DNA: TGTGCCAGCAGCTTTGGGACCAATGAAGCTTTCTTT

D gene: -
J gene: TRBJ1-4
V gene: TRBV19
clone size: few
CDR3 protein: CASSPSEKLFF
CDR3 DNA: TGTGCCAGTAGCCCCTCTGAAAAACTGTTTTTT

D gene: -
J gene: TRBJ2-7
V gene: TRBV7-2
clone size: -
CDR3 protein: CASSLAAGSTYEQYF
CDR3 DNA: TGTGCCAGCAGCTTAGCGGCGGGGTCAACCTACGAGCAGTACTTC

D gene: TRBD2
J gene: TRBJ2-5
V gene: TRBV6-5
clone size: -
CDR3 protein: CASTLTSADEETQYF
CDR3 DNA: TGTGCCAGCACTCTAACTAGCGCGGACGAAGAGACCCAGTACTTC

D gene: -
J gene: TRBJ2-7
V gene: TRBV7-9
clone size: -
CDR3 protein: CASSLTPREQCF
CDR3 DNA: TGTGCCAGCAGCTTGACACCTAGGGAGCAGTGCTTC

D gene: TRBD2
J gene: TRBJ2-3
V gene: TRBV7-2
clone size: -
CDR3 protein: CASSRSGGSRTDTQYF
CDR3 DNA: TGTGCCAGCAGCCGTAGCGGGGGGAGCCGCACAGATACGCAGTATTTT

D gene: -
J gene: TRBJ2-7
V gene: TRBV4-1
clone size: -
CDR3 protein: CASSQGGLSTYEQYF
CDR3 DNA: TGCGCCAGCAGCCAAGGGGGCCTATCGACCTACGAGCAGTACTTC

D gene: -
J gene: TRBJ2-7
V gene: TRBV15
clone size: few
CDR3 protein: CATSATGNEQYF
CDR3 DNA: TGTGCCACCAGCGCCACAGGTAACGAGCAGTACTTC

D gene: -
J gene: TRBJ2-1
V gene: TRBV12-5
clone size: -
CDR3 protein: CASHPGSSRDEQFF
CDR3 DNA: TGTGCTAGCCACCCGGGCTCTTCAAGGGATGAGCAGTTCTTC

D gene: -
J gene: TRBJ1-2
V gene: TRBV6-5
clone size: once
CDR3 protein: CASRRLSDGYTF
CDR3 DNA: TGTGCCAGCAGGAGGTTATCCGATGGCTACACCTTC

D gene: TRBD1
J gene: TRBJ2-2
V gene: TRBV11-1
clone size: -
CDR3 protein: CASTPPGQRLAGELFF
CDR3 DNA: TGTGCCAGCACCCCCCCGGGACAGCGGTTGGCCGGGGAGCTGTTTTTT

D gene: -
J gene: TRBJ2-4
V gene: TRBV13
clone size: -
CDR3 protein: CASSFRGNSGIQYF
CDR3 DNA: TGTGCCAGCAGCTTTAGGGGTAATAGCGGCATTCAGTACTTC

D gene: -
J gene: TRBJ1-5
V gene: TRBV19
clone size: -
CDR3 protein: CASSMAQGGNQPQHF
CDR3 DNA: TGTGCCAGTAGTATGGCGCAGGGCGGCAATCAGCCCCAGCATTTT

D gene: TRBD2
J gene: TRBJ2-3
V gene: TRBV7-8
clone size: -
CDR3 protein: CASSRGLAGTSTDTQYF
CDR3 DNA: TGTGCCAGCAGCCGGGGACTAGCGGGCACCAGCACAGATACGCAGTATTTT

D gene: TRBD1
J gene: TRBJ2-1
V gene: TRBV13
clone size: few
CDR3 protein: CASSLGQIYNEQFF
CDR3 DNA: TGTGCCAGCAGCCTGGGACAGATTTACAATGAGCAGTTCTTC

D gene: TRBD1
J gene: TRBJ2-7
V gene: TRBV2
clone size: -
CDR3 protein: CASVTGASSYEQYF
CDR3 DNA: TGTGCCAGCGTCACAGGGGCGAGCTCCTACGAGCAGTACTTC

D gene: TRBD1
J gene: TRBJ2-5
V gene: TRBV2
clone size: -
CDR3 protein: CADRDRDQETQYF
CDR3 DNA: TGTGCCGACCGGGACAGAGATCAAGAGACCCAGTACTTC

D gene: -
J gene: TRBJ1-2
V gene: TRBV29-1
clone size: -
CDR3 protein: CSVGGGLGYTF
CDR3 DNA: TGCAGCGTTGGAGGGGGGCTTGGCTACACCTTC

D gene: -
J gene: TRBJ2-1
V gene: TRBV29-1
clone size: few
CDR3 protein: CSVVSYNEQFF
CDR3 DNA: TGCAGCGTGGTTTCCTACAATGAGCAGTTCTTC

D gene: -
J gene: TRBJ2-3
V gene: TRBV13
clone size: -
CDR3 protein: CASTEGPQSTDTQYF
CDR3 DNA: TGTGCCAGCACCGAAGGGCCGCAGAGCACAGATACGCAGTATTTT

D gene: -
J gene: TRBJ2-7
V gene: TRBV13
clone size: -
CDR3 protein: CASSLGIGGSEQYF
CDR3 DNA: TGTGCCAGCAGCTTGGGGATTGGGGGGTCCGAGCAGTACTTC

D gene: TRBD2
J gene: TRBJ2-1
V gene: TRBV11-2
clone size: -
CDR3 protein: CASSSLGTSGINEQFF
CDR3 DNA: TGTGCCAGCAGCTCCCTGGGGACTAGCGGTATCAATGAGCAGTTCTTC

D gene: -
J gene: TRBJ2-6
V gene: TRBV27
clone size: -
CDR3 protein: CASSFQGSGANVLTF
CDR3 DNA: TGTGCCAGCAGTTTCCAGGGCTCTGGGGCCAACGTCCTGACTTTC

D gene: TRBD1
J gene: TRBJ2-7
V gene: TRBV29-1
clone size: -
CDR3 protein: CSVEDAGGDRVQHEQYF
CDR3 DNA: TGCAGCGTTGAAGATGCAGGCGGGGACAGGGTACAACACGAGCAGTACTTC

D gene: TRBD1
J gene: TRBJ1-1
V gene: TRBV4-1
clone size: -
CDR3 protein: CASSQTGTGGADAFF
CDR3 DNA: TGCGCCAGCAGCCAAACCGGGACAGGGGGCGCGGACGCTTTCTTT